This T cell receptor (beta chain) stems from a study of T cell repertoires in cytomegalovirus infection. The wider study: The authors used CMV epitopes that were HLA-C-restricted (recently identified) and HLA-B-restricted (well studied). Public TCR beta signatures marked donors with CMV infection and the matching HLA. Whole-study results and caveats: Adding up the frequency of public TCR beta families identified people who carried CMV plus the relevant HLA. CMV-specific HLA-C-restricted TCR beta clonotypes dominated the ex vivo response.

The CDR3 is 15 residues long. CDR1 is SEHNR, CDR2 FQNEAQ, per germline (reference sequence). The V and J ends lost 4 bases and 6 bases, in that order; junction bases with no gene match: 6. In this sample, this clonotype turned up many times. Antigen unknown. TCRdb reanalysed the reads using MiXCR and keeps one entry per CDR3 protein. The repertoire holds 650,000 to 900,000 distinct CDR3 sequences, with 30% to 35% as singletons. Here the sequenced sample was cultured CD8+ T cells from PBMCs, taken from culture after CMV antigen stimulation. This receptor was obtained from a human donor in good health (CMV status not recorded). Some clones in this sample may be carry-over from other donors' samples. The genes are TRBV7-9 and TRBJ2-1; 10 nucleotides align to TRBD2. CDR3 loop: CASSSSSGGGNEQFF. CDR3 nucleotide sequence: TGTGCCAGCAGCTCCTCTAGCGGGGGAGGCAATGAGCAGTTCTTC.